The following is a TCR beta chain sequence with its context. No antigen is known for it. The sample holds no much larger clone one base away, and base qualities are not on file. After removal of 6 bases from V and 3 bases from J, the junction retains 4 bases not matched to a gene. The CDR3 numbers 13 residues from cysteine through phenylalanine. Only CDR3 DNA is held: 39 bases, read in frame from base 1. CDR1 and CDR2, per the germline V gene, are MNHNS and SASEGT. The library came from PCR. DNA from cultured CD4+ T cells was subjected to TCR sequencing with the Oncomine TCR Beta short-read assay at the Johns Hopkins FTIC core. Genomic DNA was extracted from the cultured CD4+ T cells with the QIAamp micro DNA kit. Oncomine TCR Beta libraries from cultured CD4+ T cells were pooled with unique dual indexes and sequenced on an Illumina iSeq 100. From the authors' description of their analysis: Non-productive sequences were removed, and CDR3s that did not start with C, did not end with F or W, or were shorter than 7 amino acids were discarded. Antigen-specific clonotypes were identified using the MANAFEST web application through comparison of peptide-stimulated wells with reference and other culture wells. For a clone to be called positive, the clone needed an FDR below 0.05, an odds ratio above 5, and a productive frequency above 0.1% in at least two of three replicate wells. Cross-reactive clonotypes were defined as significantly expanded in both SARS-CoV-2 spike wells and at least one common cold coronavirus spike condition. CDR3 homology was assessed with Levenshtein distances (stringdist) and unrooted phylogenetic trees (ape) in R version 3.6.1. TCRdb reran the public reads through fastp at Q25 and MiXCR, keeping productive beta chains. Rows matching on CDR3 protein sequence are summarized as one entry with the most common DNA and genes. The V and J calls here are based on TCRdb, not the publication. The sample data list around 20,000 distinct CDR3 sequences, and roughly 58% of these were observed just once. The ten most abundant clones make up 6% to 8.5% of the sample.

These data come from a study of vaccination and CD4 T cells after COVID-19 (dated by TCRdb to 2021 to 2024). Looking at the study overall: Every convalescent patient had a positive nasal swab PCR test for SARS-CoV-2, with mild disease in several patients and severe disease in one. In the convalescent cohort there were six males and four females, among whom were two Hispanic individuals, seven Caucasians, two Asians and one multiracial person. Participants got two doses of the Pfizer-BioNTech BNT162b2 vaccine (n=8) or two doses of the Moderna mRNA-1273 vaccine (n=2). Post-COVID blood samples were collected from convalescent patients a median of approximately 100 days after diagnosis, with a range of about 30 to 180 days. Post-vaccine blood samples were obtained a median of approximately 74 days after the second vaccine dose, with a range of about 14 to 241 days. Culture stimuli were overlapping spike peptide pools from SARS-CoV-2 and from the common cold coronaviruses HCoV-NL63, HCoV-OC43 and HCoV-229E. Control cultures received a CEFX viral epitope pool as the positive control, an HIV-1 Nef peptide pool as the negative control, or no peptide. The spike-specific CD4+ TCR repertoire was compared before and after mRNA vaccination in 10 to 11 COVID-19 convalescent patients and 4 infection-naive healthy vaccine recipients. Paper-wide results and their limitations: Nearly all vaccine-specific clones in convalescent patients (304 of 307) were mono-reactive for SARS-CoV-2 spike rather than cross-reactive with common cold coronaviruses. The median number of SARS-CoV-2-reactive clonotypes rose from around 20 after infection to 38 after vaccination, but the change was not significant. Among convalescent patients, a median about 86% of the SARS-CoV-2-reactive clones seen after vaccination appeared only after vaccination, which suggests priming specific to the vaccine. The study included relatively few convalescent patients and did not analyze early timepoints after natural infection.

The treatment or condition label, as the study defines it: roughly 10-day PBMC culture with coronavirus spike peptide pools or control peptides (ViraFEST assay). The ViraFEST assay was used in the study, in which antigen-specific T cells were expanded with peptide pools and expanded clonotypes were subsequently identified by TCR sequencing. The positive SARS-CoV-2 PCR tests of the convalescent patients were dated from March to December 2020, before the Alpha, Beta and Delta variants emerged in the United States. Each well held around 1.9 million PBMCs cultured with 9 to 10 ug/ml peptide pools in IMDM containing around 4.5% human AB serum and roughly 9.3 IU/ml IL-2. Half of the culture medium was replaced with fresh IL-2-containing medium on days 3 and 7. After 10 days of culture, CD4+ T cells were isolated by negative selection using the EasySep CD4+ T cell isolation kit. PBMCs were separated from whole blood using Ficoll-Paque Plus gradient centrifugation and then either used fresh or cryopreserved at -140C. In general, triplicate wells were set up for every culture condition.

The source of this sequence is a human donor who had recovered from COVID-19. The chain is encoded by TRBV6-1 joined to TRBJ1-1; 7 middle bases align to TRBD1. Sample: CD4+ T cells from blood, cultured in vitro, taken before SARS-CoV-2 vaccination. The sequenced DNA: TGTGCCAGCAGCCCGACAGGGTACACTGAAGCTTTCTTT. It specifies CASSPTGYTEAFF.